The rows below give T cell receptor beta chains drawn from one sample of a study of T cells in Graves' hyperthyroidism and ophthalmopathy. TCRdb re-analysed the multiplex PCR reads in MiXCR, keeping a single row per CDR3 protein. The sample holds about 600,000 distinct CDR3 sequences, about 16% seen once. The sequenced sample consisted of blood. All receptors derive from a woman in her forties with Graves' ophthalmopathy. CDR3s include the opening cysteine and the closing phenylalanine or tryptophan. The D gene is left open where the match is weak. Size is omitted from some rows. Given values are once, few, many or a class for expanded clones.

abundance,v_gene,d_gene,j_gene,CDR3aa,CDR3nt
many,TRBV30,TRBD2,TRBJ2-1,CAFTLSGGSYNEQFF,TGTGCCTTCACACTTAGCGGGGGCTCCTACAATGAGCAGTTCTTC
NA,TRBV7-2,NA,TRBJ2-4,CASSDRVRVNKNIQYF,TGTGCCAGCAGCGACCGGGTCAGGGTGAACAAAAACATTCAGTACTTC
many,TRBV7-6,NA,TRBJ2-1,CASSSPGTHNEQFF,TGTGCCAGCAGCTCGCCCGGGACGCACAATGAGCAGTTCTTC
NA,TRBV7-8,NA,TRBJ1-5,CASSRLGAFSQPQHF,TGTGCCAGCTCCCGTCTAGGGGCCTTCAGTCAGCCCCAGCATTTT
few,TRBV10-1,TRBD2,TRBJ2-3,CARRLAGELTDTQYF,TGCGCCAGAAGACTAGCGGGGGAGCTCACAGATACGCAGTATTTT
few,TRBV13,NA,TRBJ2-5,CASSPPLRIEETQYF,TGTGCCAGCAGCCCCCCCCTTCGGATTGAAGAGACCCAGTACTTC
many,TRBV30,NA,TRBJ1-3,CAWSVPGSGNTIYF,TGTGCCTGGAGTGTACCGGGATCTGGAAACACCATATATTTT
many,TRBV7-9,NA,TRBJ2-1,CASSLDRLTGNEQFF,TGTGCCAGCAGCCTAGACAGGTTGACGGGTAATGAGCAGTTCTTC
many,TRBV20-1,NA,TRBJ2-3,CSAMGGLSTDTQYF,TGCAGTGCCATGGGGGGGCTCAGCACAGATACGCAGTATTTT
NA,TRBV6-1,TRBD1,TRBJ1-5,CASSGTPGQGHQPQHF,TGTGCCAGCAGTGGAACTCCGGGACAGGGACATCAGCCCCAGCATTTT
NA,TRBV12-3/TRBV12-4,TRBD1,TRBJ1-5,CASTITGEGQPQHF,TGTGCCAGCACGATTACAGGGGAAGGTCAGCCCCAGCATTTT
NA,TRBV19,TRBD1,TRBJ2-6,CASSIEGTAGANVLTF,TGTGCCAGTAGTATAGAGGGGACAGCTGGGGCCAACGTCCTGACTTTC
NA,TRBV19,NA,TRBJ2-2,CASSVRLSGELFF,TGTGCCAGTAGTGTGAGGTTATCCGGGGAGCTGTTTTTT
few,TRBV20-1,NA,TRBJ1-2,CSAGKANYGYTF,TGCAGTGCGGGGAAAGCTAACTATGGCTACACCTTC
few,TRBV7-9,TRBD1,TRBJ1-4,CASSPGTGPKEKLFF,TGTGCCAGCAGCCCTGGGACAGGCCCAAAGGAAAAACTGTTTTTT
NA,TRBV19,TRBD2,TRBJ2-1,CASRPGLAGGDQFF,TGTGCCAGTAGGCCGGGACTAGCGGGAGGAGATCAGTTCTTC
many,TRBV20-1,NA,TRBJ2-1,CSARDNPLAPYNEQFF,TGCAGTGCTAGAGATAACCCACTAGCCCCCTACAATGAGCAGTTCTTC